This T cell receptor (beta chain) was recorded in a study of blood T cell repertoires in COVID-19. The overall study: Samples representing acute and convalescent COVID-19 were sourced from the United States, Italy and Spain. T cells, B-cell-depleted T cells, or PBMCs supplied cDNA or gDNA.

Original processing methods: How many nucleated cells were present was estimated from reference gene primer amplification. Repertoires were generated with immunoSEQ multiplex PCR, while TCRdb's copy carries only in-frame clones and drops some. From that table come the V and J calls and clone size; the DNA was used to work out D and trimming. The table records about 40,000 clones, about nine tenths of them present only once. There are 17 residues in the CDR3. V gave up 3 bases and J gave up 0 bases; unmatched junction bases: 1. The germline CDR1 and CDR2 sequences are MGHDK and SYGVNS. This TCR came from a man aged 55 to 70 with acute or convalescent COVID-19. The chain recombines TRBV25-1 with TRBJ2-2, with TRBD2 matching 13 bases. Input material: peripheral blood. The DNA for the CDR3 is TGTGCCAGCAGTGAGACTAGCGGGAGGCCGAACACCGGGGAGCTGTTTTTT. Its protein is CASSETSGRPNTGELFF.